This entry concerns a single TCR beta chain. Its antigen is not yet known. No much larger clone is present one base from it, and per-base qualities are unavailable. The cohort was made up of 666 healthy bone marrow donors. Cohort members were all nominally healthy when sampled, although unrecorded immune exposures were likely present. The donor tested CMV seronegative and was one of the 352 seronegative cohort members. Each donor provided a peripheral blood sample, and peripheral blood mononuclear cells were used for TCR beta sequencing. The Qiagen DNeasy Blood Extraction Kit was used to extract genomic DNA from the blood cell samples. There are 17 amino acids in the CDR3, from cysteine to phenylalanine inclusive. The DNA shown is the 51-base CDR3, in frame from base 1. The germline V end is reduced by 3 bases and the J end by 2 bases; junction bases left unmatched: 13. CDR1 SGDLS and CDR2 YYNGEE are derived from the germline V gene.

The data originate from a study of cytomegalovirus exposure and HLA in healthy donors (dated by TCRdb to 2017 to 2019). Regarding the complete study: An earlier analysis of several hundred of the donors reported 276 Gb of sequence data and some 110 million unique TCR beta sequences obtained from about 200 million T cells. Of the roughly 400 genotyped donors, approximately 80% were placed in the genetic ancestry cluster associated with self-reported Caucasian donors. The study used immunosequencing to profile the T cell repertoires of 670 or so subjects and linked those repertoires to cytomegalovirus serostatus. In the later analysis, no new phenotypic data were used to find candidate immune exposures; instead, reliance was placed on TCR beta sequences and their occurrence across donors. High-throughput TCR immunosequencing, statistical association of individual TCRs with disease status, and machine learning were combined to predict cytomegalovirus infection status. Alongside the repertoire data, information on donor age, sex, ethnicity and CMV serostatus was compiled. To decide whether each TCR beta V gene segment behaved as functional or pseudogenic, an earlier analysis of some 600 of the donors relied on high-throughput TCR beta sequencing. Roughly 5 DR-DQ haplotypes were treated as single units for association and clustering because of strong linkage in the cohort. A later analysis re-analyzed previously published TCR beta repertoires from about 730 donors and added high-resolution HLA genotyping to study TCR occurrence patterns. HLA typing included class I and class II loci at four-digit resolution. An early release covering 500 to 750 HLA-typed donors comprised approximately 290 gigabases of sequencing data and approximately 80 million unique TCR sequences. Typing coverage varied by locus: roughly 629-640 donors for A, B, C, DRB1 and DQB1; under 550 for DQA1; more than 600 for DPA1; 400 to 480 for DPB1. Among some 400 genotyped donors of the cohort, an average of approximately 200,000 unique TCR beta nucleotide sequences was sequenced per donor, of which 15% to 20% were non-productive. In a later genetic analysis, genome-wide SNP genotypes for about three fifths of the 666 donors were used, and that subset was treated as a discovery cohort. The aim of the study was to test whether cataloging public T cell receptors could identify signatures of past pathogen exposure. Every repertoire in the discovery cohort had been generated on one and the same sequencing platform. Along with the roughly 670-subject first cohort, a separate validation cohort of around 110 different subjects was used. The research as a whole found: The classifier was reported to diagnose cytomegalovirus status with high specificity and sensitivity in both the original cohort and the validation cohort. An earlier analysis of approximately 540 of the donors showed that most TCR beta V segments appeared in productive rearrangements either about 87% or about 30% of the time, which broadly matched IMGT annotations. In a later genetic analysis, fewer N-insertions in productive TCRs were reported among donors in an Asian-associated ancestry cluster than the 666-donor mean. A later analysis found that HLA-associated TCR beta chains were more clonally expanded and had lower generation probabilities than equally common non-associated chains. When HLA alleles, especially DR and DQ, strongly co-occurred, attributing TCR associations to individual alleles was difficult. In a later analysis, the rate of TCR association differed among HLA loci, with DRB1 alleles having the most associated TCRs and HLA-C alleles having the fewest. Roughly uniform sequencing depth across donors was assumed in presence/absence analyses, although this assumption may not hold. A later genetic analysis associated a missense DCLRE1C variant with V-gene and J-gene trimming of TCR beta chains, and an independent cohort replicated the association. A later analysis associated about 17,000 TCR beta sequences with specific HLA alleles at a false discovery rate of 0.05. According to the authors, the approach could potentially be generalized to other disease states and immunological phenotypes. Immune exposure information for the cohort was limited to CMV serostatus. The sequencing pipeline was judged likely to have produced a cluster of highly shared sequence variants as a technical artifact. Some IMGT-functional V segments, including TRBV6-2 and TRBV6-3, could not be told apart with the 87-base-pair reads, so those segments were excluded. In this cohort, only TCR beta chains were sequenced, and detectable features were limited by the absence of alpha or paired-chain data. A further reported finding was that TCR beta sequences accurately predicted the HLA-A and HLA-B alleles for most subjects in the first cohort. About 17 rarely observed V segments, including chromosome 9 orphons, were excluded from the earlier analysis of about 600 of the donors because counts were too low. The study gave a list of under 200 TCR beta chains associated with cytomegalovirus. In vitro tests confirmed that a few of the cytomegalovirus-associated TCR beta chains recognize cytomegalovirus antigens. While some public TCRs were present in many individuals, most TCR sequences turned up only very rarely across donors. Linkage disequilibrium might explain the correlated functional status among segregating V segments, but an unknown experimental factor could not be excluded. In a later analysis, several top co-occurrence clusters were reported to appear linked to parvovirus B19, influenza, CMV and Epstein-Barr virus. Because HLA typing was missing for some donors at each locus, association tests included only the typed subset. A later analysis found that most CMV-associated TCR beta chains appeared HLA-restricted, with HLA associations seemingly driven largely by CMV exposure.

Library prep was done by the immunoSEQ multiplex PCR assay. A mixture of 60 forward primers for TCR Vbeta segments and 13 reverse primers for TCR Jbeta segments was used in the multiplex PCR. The CDR3 region of rearranged TCR beta genes was amplified from genomic DNA with a multiplex PCR assay. The Illumina HiSeq System was used to sequence the amplified TCR beta libraries as 87-base-pair reads. The paper's processing steps were these. In a later analysis, some 80 million unique TCR beta chains were counted across the approximately 670 repertoires, and about 9.9 million of these chains were shared by at least two donors. Raw reads were error-corrected and collapsed into unique sequences with a nearest-neighbor algorithm that merged closely related sequences to remove PCR and sequencing errors. CDR3 sequences were aligned to IMGT reference sequences to assign V, D and J gene segments. For a sequence to be retained, a match of at least six nucleotides to both a V gene segment and a J gene segment was required. A rearrangement was called productive if the CDR3 had no stop codons and remained in frame with V and J, and every other rearrangement was called non-productive. Following IMGT convention, CDR3 was defined as the stretch from the second conserved V-encoded cysteine up to the conserved J-encoded phenylalanine. Sequences without an unambiguous match to a single V gene segment were excluded from the earlier analysis of approximately 560 of the donors. In an earlier analysis of 587 of the donors, a V segment was called functional when productive rearrangements were above 56.7%, and segregating when the standard deviation between donors exceeded 5%. To diagnose cytomegalovirus status from the catalog of TCR beta chain sequences, a statistical classification framework was built. In a later analysis, V and J genes were assigned by comparing TCR nucleotide sequences against IMGT/GENE-DB human TR gene sequences. A later analysis assigned CDR3 sequences and most-parsimonious VDJ recombination scenarios with the TCRdist pipeline. In a later analysis, each TCR beta chain was defined by its CDR3 amino acid sequence together with its V-gene family, and reads without a unique V-gene family were excluded. As a way to deal with suspected cross-contamination and a sequencing artifact, a later analysis dropped roughly 620 nucleotide sequences that were highly shared and had low generation probability. A later analysis calculated a clonal expansion index for each public chain from normalized within-repertoire ranks of inferred template counts. Generation probabilities in a later analysis came from a VDJ recombination model fitted to out-of-frame rearrangements, and those results were checked against IGoR. In a later analysis, hypergeometric tests were used to score TCR-TCR, TCR-HLA and TCR-CMV co-occurrence, with a repertoire-size bias correction applied to TCR pairs. A later analysis estimated false discovery rates by permuting HLA or CMV assignments 20 times. In a later analysis, co-occurring TCRs were grouped using DBSCAN, and TCRdist sequence similarity was added for clustering within HLA-allele-positive subsets. Repertoires with fewer than 30,000 or more than 120,000 public chains were left out of co-occurrence clustering, as were five repertoires with anomalous nucleotide sharing. TCRdb's version of the immuneACCESS table is confined to in-frame rearrangements and falls short of the full clone set. An unresolved V gene accounts for under half of the shortfall where checked; the remainder is of unknown origin. D and trimming were read from the DNA, whereas the V and J calls and clone size are those reported in that table. The sample profile shows around 200,000 clones; over 75% of them were found once. Around 1.8% of the sample is taken by the ten largest.

The chain employs TRBV9 and TRBJ2-7; TRBD2 lines up with 8 middle nucleotides. This TCR came from a man between 18 and 35 years old in good health and CMV-seronegative. Input material: PBMCs. The DNA sequence reads TGTGCCAGCAGCGAGACCTTTACTAGCGGAAAGACCTACGAGCAGTACTTC. Translated, this is CASSETFTSGKTYEQYF.